This passage covers 5 T cell receptor beta chains from one sample sequenced in a study of blood T cell repertoires in COVID-19. Method: immunoSEQ multiplex PCR; TCRdb's copy keeps in-frame clones and lacks some. The sample consists of 200,000 to 300,000 clones, around 83% of them appearing once. The sample was peripheral blood. The receptors shown here come from a man aged 35 to 55 who had recovered from COVID-19.

J is TRBJ2-3 and V is TRBV10-1; D call uncertain. Trimming left V 3 bases short and J 2 bases short, with 12 bases between. The V gene's germline CDR1 is WNHNN and CDR2 SYGVQD (reference sequence). The CDR3 is made up of 15 amino acids. The CDR3 DNA sequence: TGCGCCAGCAGTGAAGCCAGGCCATCCACAGATACGCAGTATTTT. It is translated as CASSEARPSTDTQYF.

The chain couples TRBV14 to TRBJ1-2, with D perhaps TRBD1 (6 bases). The CDR3 is 13 amino acids. From germline, CDR1 is SGHDN and CDR2 FVKESK. Trimming removed 4 bases from V and 2 bases from J, with 8 bases in between. The CDR3, as DNA: TGTGCCAGCAGCCCAGACAGGAACTATGGCTACACCTTC. Amino acids: CASSPDRNYGYTF. The variable domain in full, with the rest retrieved from reference TRBV14 and TRBJ1-2, is EAGVTQFPSHSVIEKGQTVTLRCDPISGHDNLYWYRRVMGKEIKFLLHFVKESKQDESGMPNNRFLAERTGGTYSTLKVQPAELEDSGVYFCASSPDRNYGYTFGSGTRLTVV.

The rearrangement joins TRBV4-1 to TRBJ2-7; 10 bases map to TRBD1. Unmatched junction bases numbered 10, after V lost 2 bases and J lost 9 bases. CDR1 is MGHRA, CDR2 YSYEKL, per germline. The CDR3 sequence is 15 residues long. The CDR3 loop reads CASSQPGQGKRVQYF. In DNA form, the CDR3 reads TGCGCCAGCAGCCAACCGGGACAGGGGAAGCGGGTGCAGTACTTC.

The rearrangement links TRBV5-1 to TRBJ2-3; 10 bases line up with TRBD1. Germline lookup yields CDR1 SGHRS and CDR2 YFSETQ. The junction had 6 bases not matched to a gene; V was cut back by 4 bases and J by 7 bases. The CDR3 is made up of 14 amino acids. Here the CDR3 DNA reads TGCGCCAGCAGCAAAGGGACAGGGGCCAATACGCAGTATTTT. It encodes CASSKGTGANTQYF.

This clone came up once. This sample includes further DNA sequences coding for the same CDR3. The rearrangement uses TRBV6-1 and TRBJ2-3, with 11 bases identical to TRBD2. Germline CDR1 and CDR2: MNHNS and SASEGT. The V and J ends lost 2 bases and 4 bases, in that order; junction bases with no gene match: 2. The CDR3 runs 15 residues. The CDR3 DNA reads TGTGCCAGCAGTGAACTAGCGGGAGGCCCAGATACGCAGTATTTT. It encodes CASSELAGGPDTQYF.